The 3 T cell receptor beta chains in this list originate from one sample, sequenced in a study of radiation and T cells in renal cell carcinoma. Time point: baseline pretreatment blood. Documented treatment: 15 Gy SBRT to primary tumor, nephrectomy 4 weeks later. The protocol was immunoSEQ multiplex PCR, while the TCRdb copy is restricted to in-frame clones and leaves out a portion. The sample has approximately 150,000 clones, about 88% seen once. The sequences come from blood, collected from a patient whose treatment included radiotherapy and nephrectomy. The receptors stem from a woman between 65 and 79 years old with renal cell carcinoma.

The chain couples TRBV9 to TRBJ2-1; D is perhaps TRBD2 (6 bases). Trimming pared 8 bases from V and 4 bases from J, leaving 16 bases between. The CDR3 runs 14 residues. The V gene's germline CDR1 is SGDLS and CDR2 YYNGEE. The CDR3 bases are TGTGCCAGTACTCGCGGAGGGGCATACAATGAGCAGTTCTTC. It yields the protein CASTRGGAYNEQFF.

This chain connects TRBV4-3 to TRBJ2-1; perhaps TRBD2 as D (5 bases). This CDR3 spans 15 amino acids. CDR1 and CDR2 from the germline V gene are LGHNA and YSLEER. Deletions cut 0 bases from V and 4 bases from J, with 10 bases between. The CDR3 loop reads CASSQDTDSYNEQFF. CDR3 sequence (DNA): TGCGCCAGCAGCCAAGATACGGACTCTTACAATGAGCAGTTCTTC.

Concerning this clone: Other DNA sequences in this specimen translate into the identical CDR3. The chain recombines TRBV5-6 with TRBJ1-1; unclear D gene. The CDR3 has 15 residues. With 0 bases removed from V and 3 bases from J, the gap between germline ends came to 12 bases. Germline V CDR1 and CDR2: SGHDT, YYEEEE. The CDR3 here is CASSLGGGYDTEAFF. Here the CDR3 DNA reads TGTGCCAGCAGCTTGGGAGGCGGGTACGACACTGAAGCTTTCTTT.